This TCR beta chain was sequenced during a study of CD8 T cells in Susac syndrome. Random hexamers were used to reverse transcribe roughly 0.45 to 1 ug of RNA. TCRdb processed the immunoSEQ multiplex PCR reads anew with MiXCR; each CDR3 protein has one entry. The table records some 300,000 distinct CDR3 sequences, approximately 85% of them present only once. Trimming took 2 bases from V and 8 from J, leaving 12 bases between them. Germline V gene lookup returns CDR1 SGHVT and CDR2 SQSDAQ. The CDR3 has 13 residues. Sequencing targeted TCR beta in T cells from blood (CD8+ and CD4+). The multiple sclerosis control group consisted of treatment-naive patients whose relapsing-remitting disease, which was either stable or active, fulfilled revised McDonald criteria. Through negative isolation, CD4+ and CD8+ T cells were obtained, while TEMRA cells were enriched using FACS.

V gene TRBV7-4 combines with J gene TRBJ1-2; D is unresolved. The TCR was taken from a human donor with multiple sclerosis. The material sequenced was CD8+ T cells from PBMCs. The chain's CDR3 is CASSLNLIGGYTF. CDR3 in DNA: TGTGCCAGCAGCTTAAATCTCATCGGGGGCTACACCTTC.